The 18 T cell receptor beta chains reported below all come from one sample, sequenced in a study of T-cell memory formation after mild COVID-19. MiXCR, run by TCRdb on the 5' RACE reads, gives a single entry per CDR3 protein. The table has roughly 150,000 distinct CDR3 sequences, 20% to 25% seen once. Material: PBMCs or a T cell subset sorted from them (not recorded which). The receptors originated from an adult woman who had mild COVID-19 (a few samples of this study predate the infection). Cell type and time point are not known.

The CDR3 sequence: CASSLATSGYGYTF. For the CDR3, the DNA is TGTGCCAGCAGCTTGGCCACCAGCGGCTATGGCTACACCTTC. The chain has TRBV5-6 and TRBJ1-2; no firm D call. Trimming cost V 0 bases and J 4 bases, with 10 bases left between them. This CDR3 region has 14 residues. Germline V gene data show CDR1 as SGHDT and CDR2 as YYEEEE. Full variable domain (rest looked up from reference TRBV5-6 and TRBJ1-2): DAGVTQSPTHLIKTRGQQVTLRCSPKSGHDTVSWYQQALGQGPQFIFQYYEEEERQRGNFPDRFSGHQFPNYSSELNVNALLLGDSALYLCASSLATSGYGYTFGSGTRLTVV.

J is TRBJ1-2 and V is TRBV15; no firm D call. The V gene lost 0 bases and the J gene lost 6 bases, with 11 bases spanning the gap. The CDR3 is made up of 14 amino acids. In germline, CDR1 is LNHNV, CDR2 YYDKDF (reference sequence). CDR3 protein: CATSRDADRDGYTF. CDR3 in DNA: TGTGCCACCAGCAGAGACGCCGATCGCGATGGCTACACCTTC. The variable domain in full, with the rest retrieved from reference TRBV15 and TRBJ1-2, is DAMVIQNPRYQVTQFGKPVTLSCSQTLNHNVMYWYQQKSSQAPKLLFHYYDKDFNNEADTPDNFQSRRPNTSFCFLDIRSPGLGDTAMYLCATSRDADRDGYTFGSGTRLTVV.

This clonotype has a handful of counts. The chain uses TRBV7-2 and TRBJ2-3; D remains unclear. V shed 0 bases and J shed 2 bases, with 9 bases lying between them. CDR3 size: 15 residues. Per the germline V gene, CDR1 is SGHTA and CDR2 is FQGNSA. CDR3 DNA sequence: TGTGCCAGCAGCTTAGCGTCCGGTTTCACAGATACGCAGTATTTT. Residues: CASSLASGFTDTQYF.

This clonotype came up a few times. V usage is TRBV30 and J usage is TRBJ2-7; 7 bases map to TRBD1. V trimming: 8 bases; J trimming: 6 bases; junction bases outside the gene matches: 13. Germline V gives CDR1 GTSNPN, CDR2 SVGIG (reference sequence). CDR3 length equals 13 residues. The CDR3 region is CAGRQGYGGEQYF. For the CDR3, the DNA is TGTGCCGGACGACAGGGCTACGGAGGCGAGCAGTACTTC.

The chain is built from TRBV20-1 and TRBJ1-2; 7 nucleotides line up with TRBD1. Looked up from germline, CDR1 is DFQATT and CDR2 is SNEGSKA (reference sequence). J was trimmed by 0 bases and V by 0 bases; bases with no gene match: 16. The CDR3 is made up of 19 amino acids. The CDR3 coding sequence is TGCAGTGCTAGAGATTATCTGATCAGGGGGGAAAGTCCTAACTATGGCTACACCTTC. Translated: CSARDYLIRGESPNYGYTF.

This clonotype was observed a few times. The chain combines TRBV29-1 with TRBJ2-2; D ambiguous. The CDR3 has 12 residues. V dropped 1 base and J dropped 6 bases, with 6 bases sitting between them. From germline, CDR1 is SQVTM and CDR2 ANQGSEA. The CDR3 bases are TGCAGCGTTGAAGGAAACGCCGGGGAGCTGTTTTTT. Encoded protein: CSVEGNAGELFF.

The CDR3 region has the DNA TGTGCCAGCAGCGTAGGGGGACAGGGTAGGCACGAGCAGTACTTC. This codes for CASSVGGQGRHEQYF. The chain has TRBV9 and TRBJ2-7, with 9 bases aligning to TRBD1. The CDR3 consists of 15 residues. The germline V gene has CDR1 SGDLS and CDR2 YYNGEE. V lost 0 bases and J lost 5; bases outside the gene matches: 6.

V and J are TRBV10-2 and TRBJ2-3; 13 bases line up with TRBD2. The CDR3 is 16 residues long. Germline V gives CDR1 WSHSY, CDR2 SAAADI. Trimming at V came to 4 bases and at J to 2 bases, leaving 3 bases not matched to a gene. The CDR3 reads CASSGGLAGFTDTQYF. CDR3 in DNA: TGCGCCAGCAGTGGGGGACTAGCGGGGTTCACAGATACGCAGTATTTT.

CDR3 DNA sequence: TGTGCCAGCAGTGAATACACCTCCTACGAGCAGTACTTC. Translating gives CASSEYTSYEQYF. The chain is built from TRBV6-1 and TRBJ2-7; D is undetermined. Germline V gene lookup returns CDR1 MNHNS and CDR2 SASEGT. V was clipped by 2 bases and J by 0 bases, with 5 bases between them. The length of the CDR3 is 13 residues.

The J gene is TRBJ1-2, the V gene TRBV13, with 8 nucleotides matching TRBD1. The CDR3 has 13 amino acids. Per germline, CDR1 PRHDT and CDR2 FYEKMQ (reference sequence). J lost 5 bases, V lost 5 bases, and 4 bases had no gene match. The CDR3 DNA sequence: TGTGCCAGCAGCCCACAGGGGGTTTATGGCTACACCTTC. Protein product: CASSPQGVYGYTF.

This clonotype has a handful of counts. This sequence joins TRBV20-1 and TRBJ1-2, with TRBD1 as a possible D gene (6 bases). CDR1 DFQATT and CDR2 SNEGSKA come from the germline V gene (reference sequence). This CDR3 spans 13 amino acids. V lost 5 bases to trimming and J lost 5 bases, with 15 bases between them. Here the CDR3 reads CSAPNRDLYGYTF. CDR3 coding DNA: TGCAGTGCTCCAAACAGGGATCTTTATGGCTACACCTTC.

This clonotype was observed a few times. The rearrangement uses TRBV10-3 and TRBJ2-1; a possible D gene is TRBD2 (7 bases). Per the germline V gene, CDR1 is ENHRY and CDR2 is SYGVKD. V lost 0 bases, J lost 2 bases, and 11 bases lay in between. This CDR3 contains 16 residues. CDR3: CAISESGGAAYNEQFF. CDR3 sequence (DNA): TGTGCCATCAGTGAGTCGGGGGGGGCCGCCTACAATGAGCAGTTCTTC.

The J gene is TRBJ2-7, the V gene TRBV11-2; the match to TRBD2 covers 7 bases. The germline gives CDR1 SGHAT, CDR2 FQNNGV. The CDR3 contains 17 residues. V was pared by 1 base and J by 5 bases, with 14 bases of the junction left unmatched. The DNA of the CDR3 is TGTGCCAGCAGCTTAGGGGTATCGGGGGAGGGATTCCACGAGCAGTACTTC. This sequence encodes CASSLGVSGEGFHEQYF.

This clonotype appeared a few times. The chain uses TRBV7-2 and TRBJ2-4, with 7 bases fitting TRBD1. Germline assignment: CDR1 SGHTA and CDR2 FQGNSA. V lost 1 base and J lost 15; bases outside the gene matches: 3. This CDR3 contains 11 residues. CDR3 nucleotides: TGTGCCAGCAGCTTAGACAGGGGTGTGTACTTC. The encoded protein is CASSLDRGVYF.

The rearrangement links TRBV20-1 to TRBJ2-5, with D possibly being TRBD2 (5 bases). The V gene's germline CDR1 is DFQATT and CDR2 SNEGSKA (reference sequence). The CDR3 is made up of 16 amino acids. V was pared by 6 bases and J by 0 bases, with 20 bases between. The CDR3 region has the DNA TGCAGTGCCCGGGGTTCGACGGCACTGTACCAAGAGACCCAGTACTTC. Its protein is CSARGSTALYQETQYF.

The V call is TRBV5-1, the J call TRBJ1-2; D is ambiguous. The V and J ends lost 4 bases and 4 bases respectively, with 11 bases between them. This CDR3 has 13 amino acids. CDR1 SGHRS and CDR2 YFSETQ come from the germline V gene. The CDR3 loop reads CASSQEASYGYTF. CDR3 DNA sequence: TGCGCCAGCAGCCAAGAGGCAAGCTATGGCTACACCTTC.

In its sample, this clonotype was seen a few times. The rearrangement joins TRBV5-1 to TRBJ2-1, with 7 bases aligning to TRBD1. Per the germline V gene, CDR1 is SGHRS and CDR2 is YFSETQ. Trimming removed 0 bases from V and 12 bases from J; junction bases left unmatched: 3. This CDR3 contains 12 residues. CDR3 in DNA: TGCGCCAGCAGCTTGGGACAGGGTAGGCAGTTCTTC. It codes for CASSLGQGRQFF.

This chain connects TRBV2 to TRBJ2-7; 9 nucleotides match TRBD1. The ends lost 1 base at V and 2 bases at J; junction bases unmatched: 3. CDR1 is SNHLY, CDR2 FYNNEI, per germline. The CDR3 has 15 residues. This chain's CDR3 is CASSEGDRVPYEQYF. The CDR3, as DNA: TGTGCCAGCAGTGAAGGGGACAGGGTGCCCTACGAGCAGTACTTC.